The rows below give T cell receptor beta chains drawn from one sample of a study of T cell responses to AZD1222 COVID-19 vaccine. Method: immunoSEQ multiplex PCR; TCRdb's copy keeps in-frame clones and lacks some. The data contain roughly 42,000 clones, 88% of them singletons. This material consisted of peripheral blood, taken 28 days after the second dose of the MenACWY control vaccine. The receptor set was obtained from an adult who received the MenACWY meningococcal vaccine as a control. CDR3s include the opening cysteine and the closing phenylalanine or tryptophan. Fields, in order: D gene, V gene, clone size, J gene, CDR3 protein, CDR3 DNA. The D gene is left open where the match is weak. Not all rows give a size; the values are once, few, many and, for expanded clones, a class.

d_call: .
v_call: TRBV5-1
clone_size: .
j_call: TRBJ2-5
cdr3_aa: CASSLIGSETQYF
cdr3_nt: TGCGCCAGCAGCTTGATAGGCAGCGAGACCCAGTACTTC

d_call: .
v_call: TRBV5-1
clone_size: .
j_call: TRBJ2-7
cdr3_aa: CASSSTGPEQYF
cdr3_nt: TGCGCCAGCAGCTCTACAGGGCCCGAGCAGTACTTC

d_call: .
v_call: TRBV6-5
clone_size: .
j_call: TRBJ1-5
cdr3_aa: CASSLQGNPAQPQHF
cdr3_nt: TGTGCCAGCAGTTTACAGGGAAATCCGGCCCAGCCCCAGCATTTT

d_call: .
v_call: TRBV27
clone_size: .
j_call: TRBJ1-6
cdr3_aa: CASSFRSRWAGDNSPLHF
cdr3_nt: TGTGCCAGCAGTTTTAGGTCTAGGTGGGCGGGGGATAATTCACCCCTCCACTTT

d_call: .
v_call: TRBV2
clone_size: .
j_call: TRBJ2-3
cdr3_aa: CASKSGRDTQYF
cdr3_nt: TGTGCCAGCAAGTCAGGGCGGGATACGCAGTATTTT

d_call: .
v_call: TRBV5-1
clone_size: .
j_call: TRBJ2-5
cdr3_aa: CASSYRDLKETQYF
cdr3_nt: TGCGCCAGCAGCTACCGGGACCTAAAAGAGACCCAGTACTTC

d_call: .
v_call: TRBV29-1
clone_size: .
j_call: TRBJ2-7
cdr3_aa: CSVEDISGEQYF
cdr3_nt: TGCAGCGTTGAAGATATTAGCGGCGAGCAGTACTTC

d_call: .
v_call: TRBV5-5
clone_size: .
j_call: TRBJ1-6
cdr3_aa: CASSLGAAGSPLHF
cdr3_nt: TGTGCCAGCAGCTTGGGGGCGGCTGGATCACCCCTCCACTTT

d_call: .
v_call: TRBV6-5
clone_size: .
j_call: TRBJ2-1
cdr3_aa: CASSYSQEQFF
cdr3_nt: TGTGCCAGCAGTTACTCCCAGGAGCAGTTCTTC

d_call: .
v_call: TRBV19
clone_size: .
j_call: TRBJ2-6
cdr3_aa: CASSTYTGYGANVLTF
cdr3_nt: TGTGCCAGTAGTACTTACACTGGGTATGGGGCCAACGTCCTGACTTTC

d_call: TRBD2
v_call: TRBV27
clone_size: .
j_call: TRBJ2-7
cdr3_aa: CASSLGGGPTEQYF
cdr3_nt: TGTGCCAGCAGTTTGGGGGGAGGGCCGACCGAGCAGTACTTC

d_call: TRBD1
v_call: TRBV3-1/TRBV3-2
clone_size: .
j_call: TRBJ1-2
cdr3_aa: CASSQVPGGGYTF
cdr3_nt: TGTGCCAGCAGCCAAGTTCCAGGGGGTGGCTACACCTTC

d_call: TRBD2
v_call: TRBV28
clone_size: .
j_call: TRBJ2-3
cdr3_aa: CASSLWAGEGTDTQYF
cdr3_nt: TGTGCCAGCAGTTTATGGGCGGGAGAAGGCACAGATACGCAGTATTTT

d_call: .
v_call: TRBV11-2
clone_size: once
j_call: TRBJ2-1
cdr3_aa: CASSSRLEGGEQFF
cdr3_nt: TGTGCCAGCAGCTCCAGACTAGAGGGAGGTGAGCAGTTCTTC

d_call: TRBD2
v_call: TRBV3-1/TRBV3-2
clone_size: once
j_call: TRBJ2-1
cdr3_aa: CASSVAGEDEQFF
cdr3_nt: TGTGCCAGCAGTGTAGCGGGAGAGGATGAGCAGTTCTTC

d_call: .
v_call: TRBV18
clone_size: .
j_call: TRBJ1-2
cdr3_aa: CASSPQRGYGYTF
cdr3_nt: TGTGCCAGCTCACCACAGAGGGGCTATGGCTACACCTTC

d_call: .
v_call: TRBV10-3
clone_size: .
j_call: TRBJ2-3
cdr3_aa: CAISESARDTQYF
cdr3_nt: TGTGCCATCAGTGAGTCAGCGCGGGATACGCAGTATTTT

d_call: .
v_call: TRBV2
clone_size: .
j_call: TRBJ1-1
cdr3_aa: CASKEGGRVIAFF
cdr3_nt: TGTGCCAGCAAGGAGGGTGGCAGGGTGATAGCTTTCTTT

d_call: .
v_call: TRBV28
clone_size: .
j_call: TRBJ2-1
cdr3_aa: CASRPWEGDNEQFF
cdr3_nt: TGTGCCAGCAGACCCTGGGAGGGGGACAATGAGCAGTTCTTC

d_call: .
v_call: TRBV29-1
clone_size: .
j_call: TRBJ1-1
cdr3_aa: CSVGENTEAFF
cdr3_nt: TGCAGCGTTGGCGAAAACACTGAAGCTTTCTTT

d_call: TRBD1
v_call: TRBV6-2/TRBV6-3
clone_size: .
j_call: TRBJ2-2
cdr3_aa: CASSRNRGRAGELFF
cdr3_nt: TGTGCCAGCAGTCGGAACAGGGGAAGGGCCGGGGAGCTGTTTTTT

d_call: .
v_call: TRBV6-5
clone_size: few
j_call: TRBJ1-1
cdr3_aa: CASSYQGLNTEAFF
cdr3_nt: TGTGCCAGCAGTTACCAGGGGTTGAACACTGAAGCTTTCTTT

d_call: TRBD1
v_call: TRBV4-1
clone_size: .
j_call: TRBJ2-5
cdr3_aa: CASSHHGTAQETQYF
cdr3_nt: TGCGCCAGCAGCCATCACGGGACAGCACAAGAGACCCAGTACTTC

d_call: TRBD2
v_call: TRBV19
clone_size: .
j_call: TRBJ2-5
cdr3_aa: CASSMGGRARETQYF
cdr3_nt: TGTGCCAGTAGTATGGGAGGGAGGGCCAGAGAGACCCAGTACTTC

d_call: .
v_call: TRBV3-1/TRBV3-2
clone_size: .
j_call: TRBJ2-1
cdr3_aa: CASSHRGNEQFF
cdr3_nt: TGTGCCAGCAGCCATAGGGGCAATGAGCAGTTCTTC

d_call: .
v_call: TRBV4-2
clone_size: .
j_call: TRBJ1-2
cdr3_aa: CASSLRQDSYGYTF
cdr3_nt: TGTGCCAGCAGCCTGAGACAGGATAGCTATGGCTACACCTTC

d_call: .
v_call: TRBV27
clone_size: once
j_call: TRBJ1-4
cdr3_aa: CASSLYPGTEKLFF
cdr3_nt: TGTGCCAGCAGTTTATATCCAGGGACTGAAAAACTGTTTTTT

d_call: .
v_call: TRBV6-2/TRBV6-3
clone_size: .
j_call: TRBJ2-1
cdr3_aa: CASSYPGDNEQFF
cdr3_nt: TGTGCCAGCAGTTACCCGGGCGACAATGAGCAGTTCTTC

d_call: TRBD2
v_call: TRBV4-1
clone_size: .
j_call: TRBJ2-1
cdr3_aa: CASSQDDGAGGNEQFF
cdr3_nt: TGCGCCAGCAGCCAAGATGATGGTGCGGGAGGGAATGAGCAGTTCTTC

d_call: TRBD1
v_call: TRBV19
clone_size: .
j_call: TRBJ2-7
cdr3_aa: CASSQTTGIHEQYF
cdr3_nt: TGTGCCAGTAGCCAAACGACAGGGATCCACGAGCAGTACTTC

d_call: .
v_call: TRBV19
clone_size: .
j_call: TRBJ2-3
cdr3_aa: CASSPGLFRTDTQYF
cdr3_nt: TGTGCCAGTAGCCCGGGTCTCTTCCGCACAGATACGCAGTATTTT

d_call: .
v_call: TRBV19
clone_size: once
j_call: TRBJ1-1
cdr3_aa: CASSIVELNTEAFF
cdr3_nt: TGTGCCAGTAGTATAGTTGAGCTGAACACTGAAGCTTTCTTT

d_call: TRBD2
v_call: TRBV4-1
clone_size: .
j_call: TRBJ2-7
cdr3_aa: CASSQTVAGARYEQYF
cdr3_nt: TGCGCCAGCAGCCAAACCGTAGCGGGGGCCCGATACGAGCAGTACTTC

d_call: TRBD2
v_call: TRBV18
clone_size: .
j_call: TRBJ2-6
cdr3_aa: CASSPPRGAGANVLTF
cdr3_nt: TGTGCCAGCTCACCACCACGGGGGGCTGGGGCCAACGTCCTGACTTTC

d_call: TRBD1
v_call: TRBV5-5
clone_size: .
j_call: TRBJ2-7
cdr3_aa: CASSSPGQGVYEQYF
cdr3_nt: TGTGCCAGCAGCTCACCGGGACAGGGGGTCTACGAGCAGTACTTC

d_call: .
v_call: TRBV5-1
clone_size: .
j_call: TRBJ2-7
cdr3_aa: CASSPKSGAYEQYF
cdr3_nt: TGCGCCAGCAGCCCAAAATCGGGAGCCTACGAGCAGTACTTC

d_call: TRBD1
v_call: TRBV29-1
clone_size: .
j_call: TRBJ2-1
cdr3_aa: CSVYGQGDNEQFF
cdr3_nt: TGCAGCGTGTATGGACAGGGGGATAATGAGCAGTTCTTC

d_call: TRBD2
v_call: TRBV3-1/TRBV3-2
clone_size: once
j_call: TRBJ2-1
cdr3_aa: CASSQGLAGGANEQFF
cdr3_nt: TGTGCCAGCAGCCAAGGACTAGCGGGAGGGGCCAATGAGCAGTTCTTC

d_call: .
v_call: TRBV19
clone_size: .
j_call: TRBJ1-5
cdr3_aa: CASTLSLRPINQPQHF
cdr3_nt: TGTGCCAGTACCCTTTCACTCCGGCCGATAAATCAGCCCCAGCATTTT

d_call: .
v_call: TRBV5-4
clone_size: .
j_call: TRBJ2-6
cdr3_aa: CASSFGVLVSGANVLTF
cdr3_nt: TGTGCCAGCAGCTTCGGGGTATTAGTCTCTGGGGCCAACGTCCTGACTTTC

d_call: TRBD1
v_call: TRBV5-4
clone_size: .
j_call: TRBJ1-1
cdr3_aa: CASSVLDRGAEAFF
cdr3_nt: TGTGCCAGCAGCGTATTGGACAGGGGGGCTGAAGCTTTCTTT

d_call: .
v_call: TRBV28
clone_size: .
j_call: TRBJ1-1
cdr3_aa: CASSLPMTGVTEAFF
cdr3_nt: TGTGCCAGCAGTCTTCCCATGACAGGAGTCACTGAAGCTTTCTTT

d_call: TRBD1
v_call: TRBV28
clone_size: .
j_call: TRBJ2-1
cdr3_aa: CASSLWSGTGAYNEQFF
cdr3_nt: TGTGCCAGCAGTTTATGGTCCGGGACAGGCGCGTACAATGAGCAGTTCTTC

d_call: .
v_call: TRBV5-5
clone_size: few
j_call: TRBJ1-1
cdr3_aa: CASSYLGGVAEAFF
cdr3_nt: TGTGCCAGCAGTTACCTAGGAGGGGTCGCTGAAGCTTTCTTT

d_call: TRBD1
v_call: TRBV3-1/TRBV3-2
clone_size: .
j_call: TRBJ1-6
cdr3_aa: CASSLGQHNSPLHF
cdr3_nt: TGTGCCAGCAGCCTGGGACAGCATAATTCACCCCTCCACTTT

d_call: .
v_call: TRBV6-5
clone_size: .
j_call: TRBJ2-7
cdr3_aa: CASSLGSIPSYEQYF
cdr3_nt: TGTGCCAGCAGCTTGGGATCAATCCCCTCCTACGAGCAGTACTTC

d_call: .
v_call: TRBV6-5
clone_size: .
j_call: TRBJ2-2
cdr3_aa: CASSYRTVNTGELFF
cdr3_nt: TGTGCCAGCAGTTACCGGACCGTGAACACCGGGGAGCTGTTTTTT

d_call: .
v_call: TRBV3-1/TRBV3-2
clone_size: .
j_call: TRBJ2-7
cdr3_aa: CASSQAGWVEQYF
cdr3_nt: TGTGCCAGCAGCCAAGCGGGCTGGGTCGAGCAGTACTTC

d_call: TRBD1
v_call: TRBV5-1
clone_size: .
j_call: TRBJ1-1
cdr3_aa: CASSRGQGADRAEAFF
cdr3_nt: TGCGCCAGCAGTAGGGGACAGGGGGCGGATCGGGCCGAAGCTTTCTTT

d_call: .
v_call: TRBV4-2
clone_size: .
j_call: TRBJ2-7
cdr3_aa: CASSQALERGEQYF
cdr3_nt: TGTGCCAGCAGCCAAGCGTTGGAGAGGGGCGAGCAGTACTTC

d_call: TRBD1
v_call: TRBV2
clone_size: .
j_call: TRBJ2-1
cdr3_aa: CASSWDRGENEQFF
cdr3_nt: TGTGCCAGCAGTTGGGACAGGGGAGAAAATGAGCAGTTCTTC